Listed here is a single T cell receptor beta chain. There are 15 residues in the CDR3. V was pared by 1 base and J by 6 bases, with 14 bases between. CDR1 is SGHRS, CDR2 YFSETQ, per germline. This record comes from a study of shared clonotypes between healthy human individuals. TCRdb's table, derived via immunoSEQ multiplex PCR, lists solely in-frame clones and lacks some. The sample includes some 1,400,000 clones, roughly 96% of them seen just once. The sequence was obtained from a young man in good health. Sequencing was carried out using naive CD4+ T cells sorted from blood. Described subset: CD45RA+ positively selected. V gene TRBV5-1 combines with J gene TRBJ2-1; D remains unclear. CDR3 amino acids: CASSLFSYTVNEQFF. CDR3 DNA: TGCGCCAGCAGCTTGTTCAGCTATACGGTCAATGAGCAGTTCTTC.